This T cell receptor beta chain comes out of a study of cytomegalovirus exposure and HLA in healthy donors. Study-wide results and limits: The study found most TCR sequences rare, yet found some public TCRs in many donors. The classifier reportedly diagnosed cytomegalovirus status with high sensitivity and specificity. Exclusion as indistinguishable affected some V segments, including TRBV6-2 and TRBV6-3.

Despite likely unrecorded immune exposures, the donors were nominally healthy at the time of sampling. This clone is a singleton in its sample. Its antigen remains unknown. Trimming took 0 bases from V and 3 from J, leaving 14 bases between them. In germline, CDR1 is MNHEY, CDR2 SMNVEV (reference sequence). The length of the CDR3 is 16 residues. Primers for the PCR totalled 60 Vbeta and 13 Jbeta. Here immunoSEQ multiplex PCR was the method, and the copy in TCRdb shows in-frame clones only, minus some. The sample lists about 200,000 clones, approximately 86% occurring once. The TCR was taken from a woman aged 30 to 39 in good health and CMV-seronegative. Sequenced sample: PBMCs. J is TRBJ1-1 and V is TRBV27; D not certain. The CDR3 sequence is CASSLSIAGFYTEAFF. CDR3 bases: TGTGCCAGCAGTTTATCGATCGCGGGTTTCTACACTGAAGCTTTCTTT.